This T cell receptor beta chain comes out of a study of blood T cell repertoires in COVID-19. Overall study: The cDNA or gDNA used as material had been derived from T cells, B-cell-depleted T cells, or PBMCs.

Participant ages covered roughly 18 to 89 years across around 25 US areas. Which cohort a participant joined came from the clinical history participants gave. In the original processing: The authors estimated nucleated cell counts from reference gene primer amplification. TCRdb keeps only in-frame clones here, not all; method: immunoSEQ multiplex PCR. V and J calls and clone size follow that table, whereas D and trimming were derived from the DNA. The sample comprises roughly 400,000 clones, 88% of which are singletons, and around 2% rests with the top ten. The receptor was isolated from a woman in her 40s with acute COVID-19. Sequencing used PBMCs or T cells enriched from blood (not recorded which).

CDR3 region: CASSQERRAHEQFF. Here the CDR3 DNA reads TGTGCCAGCAGCCAAGAAAGGCGGGCTCATGAGCAGTTCTTC. The J gene is TRBJ2-1, the V gene TRBV3-1 (or the pseudogene TRBV3-2), with D maybe TRBD2 (5 bases). CDR3 length equals 14 residues. Per germline, CDR1 LGHDT and CDR2 YNNKEL (reference sequence). Trimming shortened V by 0 bases and J by 8 bases, and 11 bases separated the two germline ends.